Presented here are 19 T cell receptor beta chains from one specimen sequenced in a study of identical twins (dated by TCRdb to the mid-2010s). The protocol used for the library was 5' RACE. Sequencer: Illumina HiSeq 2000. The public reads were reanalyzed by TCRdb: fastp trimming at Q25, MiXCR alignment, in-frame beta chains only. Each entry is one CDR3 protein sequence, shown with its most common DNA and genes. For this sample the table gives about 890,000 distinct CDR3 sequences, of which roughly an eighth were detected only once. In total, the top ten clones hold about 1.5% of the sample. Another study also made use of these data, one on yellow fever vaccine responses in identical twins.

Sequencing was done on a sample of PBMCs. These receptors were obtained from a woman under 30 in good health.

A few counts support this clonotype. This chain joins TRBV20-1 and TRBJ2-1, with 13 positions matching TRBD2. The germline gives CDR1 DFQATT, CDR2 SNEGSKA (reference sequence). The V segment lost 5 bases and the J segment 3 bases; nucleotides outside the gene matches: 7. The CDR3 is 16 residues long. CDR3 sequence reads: CSAQSWTSGSYNEQFF. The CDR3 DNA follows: TGCAGTGCTCAAAGTTGGACTAGCGGGAGCTACAATGAGCAGTTCTTC.

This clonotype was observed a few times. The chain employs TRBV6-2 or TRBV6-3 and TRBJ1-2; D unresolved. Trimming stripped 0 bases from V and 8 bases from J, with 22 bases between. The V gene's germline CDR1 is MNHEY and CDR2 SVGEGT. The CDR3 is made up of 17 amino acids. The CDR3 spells CASSYSISTTDKGGYTF. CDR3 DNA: TGTGCCAGCAGTTACTCGATATCTACGACCGACAAGGGAGGCTACACCTTC.

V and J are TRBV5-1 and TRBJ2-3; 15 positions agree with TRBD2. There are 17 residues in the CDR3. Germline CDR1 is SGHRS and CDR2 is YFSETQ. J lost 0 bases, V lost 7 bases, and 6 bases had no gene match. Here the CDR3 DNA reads TGCGCCAGCCGTCGGACTAGCGGGGGGGCTAGCACAGATACGCAGTATTTT. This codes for CASRRTSGGASTDTQYF.

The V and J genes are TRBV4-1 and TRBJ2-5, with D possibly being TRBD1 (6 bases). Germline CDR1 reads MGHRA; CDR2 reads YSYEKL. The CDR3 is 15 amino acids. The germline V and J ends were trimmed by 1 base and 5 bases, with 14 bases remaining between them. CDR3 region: CASSQVLGAGETQYF. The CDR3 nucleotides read TGCGCCAGCAGCCAAGTGCTGGGGGCGGGTGAGACCCAGTACTTC.

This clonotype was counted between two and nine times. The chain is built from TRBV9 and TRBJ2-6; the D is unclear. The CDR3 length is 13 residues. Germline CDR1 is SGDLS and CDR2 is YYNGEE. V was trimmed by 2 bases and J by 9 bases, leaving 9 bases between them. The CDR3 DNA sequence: TGTGCCAGCAGCGTCCCGGGTGACAACGTCCTGACTTTC. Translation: CASSVPGDNVLTF. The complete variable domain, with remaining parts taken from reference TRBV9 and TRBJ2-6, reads DSGVTQTPKHLITATGQRVTLRCSPRSGDLSVYWYQQSLDQGLQFLIQYYNGEERAKGNILERFSAQQFPDLHSELNLSSLELGDSALYFCASSVPGDNVLTFGAGSRLTVL.

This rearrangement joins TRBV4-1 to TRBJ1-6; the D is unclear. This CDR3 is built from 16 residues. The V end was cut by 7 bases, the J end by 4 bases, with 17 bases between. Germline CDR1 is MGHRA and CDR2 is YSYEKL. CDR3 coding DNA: TGCGCCAGCAAAGGTCACCCCGGTGGATATAATTCACCCCTCCACTTT. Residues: CASKGHPGGYNSPLHF.

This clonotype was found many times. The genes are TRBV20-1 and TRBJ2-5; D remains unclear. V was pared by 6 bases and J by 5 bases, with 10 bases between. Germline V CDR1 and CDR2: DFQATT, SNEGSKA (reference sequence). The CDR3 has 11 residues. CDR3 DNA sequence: TGCAGTGCCCCCTCTTGGGAGACCCAGTACTTC. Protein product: CSAPSWETQYF.

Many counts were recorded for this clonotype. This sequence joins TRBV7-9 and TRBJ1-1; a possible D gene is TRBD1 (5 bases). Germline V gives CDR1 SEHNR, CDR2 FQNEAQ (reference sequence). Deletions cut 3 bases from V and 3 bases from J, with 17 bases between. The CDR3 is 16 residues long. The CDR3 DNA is TGTGCCAGCAGCTTGATCGGCGGGGGGACGCACACTGAAGCTTTCTTT. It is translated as CASSLIGGGTHTEAFF.

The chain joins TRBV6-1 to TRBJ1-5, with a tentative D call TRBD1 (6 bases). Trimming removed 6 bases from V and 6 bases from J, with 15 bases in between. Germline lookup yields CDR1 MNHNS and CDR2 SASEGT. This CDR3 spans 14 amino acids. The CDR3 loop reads CASSPSGGVQPQHF. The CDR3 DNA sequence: TGTGCCAGCAGCCCTAGCGGGGGCGTTCAGCCCCAGCATTTT.

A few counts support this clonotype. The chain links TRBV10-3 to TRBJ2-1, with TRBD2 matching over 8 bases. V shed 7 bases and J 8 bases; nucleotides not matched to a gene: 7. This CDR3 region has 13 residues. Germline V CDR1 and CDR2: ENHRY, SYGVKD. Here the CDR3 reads CAIKLAVYDEQFF. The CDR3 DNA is TGTGCCATCAAACTAGCGGTCTATGATGAGCAGTTCTTC.

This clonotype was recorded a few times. Here the CDR3 reads CASSHGHNYGYTF. For the CDR3, the DNA is TGTGCCAGCAGTCACGGACATAACTATGGCTACACCTTC. The genes are TRBV12-3 or TRBV12-4 and TRBJ1-2, with D possibly being TRBD1 (5 bases). The length of the CDR3 is 13 residues. V was trimmed by 5 bases and J by 1 base, leaving 8 bases between them.

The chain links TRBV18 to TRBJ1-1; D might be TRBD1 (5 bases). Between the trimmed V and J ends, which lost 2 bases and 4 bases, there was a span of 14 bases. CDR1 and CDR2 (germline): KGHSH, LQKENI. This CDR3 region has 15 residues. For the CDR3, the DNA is TGTGCCAGCTCACCAGCGACAGTGCAGGGCACTGAAGCTTTCTTT. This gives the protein CASSPATVQGTEAFF.

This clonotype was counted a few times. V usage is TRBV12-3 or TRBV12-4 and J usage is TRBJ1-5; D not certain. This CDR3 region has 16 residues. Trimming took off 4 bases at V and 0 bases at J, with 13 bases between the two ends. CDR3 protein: CASSSTGLLSNQPQHF. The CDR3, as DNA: TGTGCCAGCAGTTCCACCGGACTGCTTAGCAATCAGCCCCAGCATTTT.

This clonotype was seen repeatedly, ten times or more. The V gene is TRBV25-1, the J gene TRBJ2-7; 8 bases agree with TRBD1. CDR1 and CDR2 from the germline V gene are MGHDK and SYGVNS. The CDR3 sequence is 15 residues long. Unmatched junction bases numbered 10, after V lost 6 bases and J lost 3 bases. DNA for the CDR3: TGTGCCAGCAGCCGAACAGGGGGGTATTTCTACGAGCAGTACTTC. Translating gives CASSRTGGYFYEQYF.

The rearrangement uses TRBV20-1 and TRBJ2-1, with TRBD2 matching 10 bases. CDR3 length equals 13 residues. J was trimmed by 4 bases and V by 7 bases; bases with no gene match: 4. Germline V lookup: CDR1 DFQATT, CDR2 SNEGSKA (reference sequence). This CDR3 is CSGGLAAYNEQFF. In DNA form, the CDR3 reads TGCAGTGGAGGACTAGCGGCATACAATGAGCAGTTCTTC.

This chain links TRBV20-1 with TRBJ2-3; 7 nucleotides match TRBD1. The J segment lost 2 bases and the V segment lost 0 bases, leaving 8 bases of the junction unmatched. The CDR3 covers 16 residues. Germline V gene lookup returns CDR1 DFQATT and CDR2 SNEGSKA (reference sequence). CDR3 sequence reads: CSARDRGRPPTDTQYF. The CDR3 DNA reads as TGCAGTGCTAGAGATAGGGGGCGACCCCCCACAGATACGCAGTATTTT.

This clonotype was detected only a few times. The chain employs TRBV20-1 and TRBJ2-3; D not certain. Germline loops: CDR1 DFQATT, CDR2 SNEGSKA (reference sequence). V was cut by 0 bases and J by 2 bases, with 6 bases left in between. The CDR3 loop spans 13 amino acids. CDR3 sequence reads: CSAREPNTDTQYF. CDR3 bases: TGCAGTGCTAGAGAGCCTAACACAGATACGCAGTATTTT.

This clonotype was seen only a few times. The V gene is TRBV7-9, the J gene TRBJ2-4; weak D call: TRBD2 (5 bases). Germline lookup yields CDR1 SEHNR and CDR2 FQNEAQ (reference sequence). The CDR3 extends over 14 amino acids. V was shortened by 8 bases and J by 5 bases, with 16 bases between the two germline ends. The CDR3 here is CASGKTDGENIQYF. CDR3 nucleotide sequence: TGTGCCAGCGGTAAAACGGACGGGGAAAACATTCAGTACTTC.

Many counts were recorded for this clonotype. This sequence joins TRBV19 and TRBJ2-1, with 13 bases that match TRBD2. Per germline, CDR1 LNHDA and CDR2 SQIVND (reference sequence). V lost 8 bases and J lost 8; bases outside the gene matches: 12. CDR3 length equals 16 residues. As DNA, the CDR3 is TGTGCCAGTTCCCCAAGACTAGCGGGAGGAGTGTATGAGCAGTTCTTC. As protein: CASSPRLAGGVYEQFF.